One and the same sample provided the 7 T cell receptor beta chains below, sequenced in a study of T cells in Graves' hyperthyroidism and ophthalmopathy. TCR beta CDR3 region amplification was performed from RNA transcripts. First-round RT-PCR of the TCR CDR3 relied on the HTBI primer set. Each CDR3 protein is one row after TCRdb ran MiXCR on the multiplex PCR reads. Of 550,000 to 800,000 distinct CDR3 sequences in the sample, 15% to 20% are singletons; the top ten hold about 16%. Material for sequencing was blood. Receptors originate from a man aged 50 or older with Graves' hyperthyroidism.

This clonotype was recorded a few times. The chain is built from TRBV6-5 and TRBJ1-4, with D uncertain. The CDR3 loop spans 15 amino acids. V gave up 0 bases and J gave up 3 bases, with 8 bases separating them. CDR1 and CDR2 from the germline V gene are MNHEY and SVGAGI. CDR3 protein: CASSYSGRSNEKLFF. DNA of the CDR3: TGTGCCAGCAGTTACTCAGGGAGATCTAATGAAAAACTGTTTTTT.

This clonotype was recorded a few times. This could be a read error, since a much larger clone is one nucleotide away. The CDR3 end shows no conserved phenylalanine or tryptophan, and so a read error is likely. The chain joins TRBV11-2 to TRBJ1-4; no clear D. V was shortened by 6 bases and J by 0 bases, with 11 bases between the two germline ends. CDR1 and CDR2 (germline): SGHAT, FQNNGV. The CDR3 runs to 15 residues. The CDR3 reads CASRFTAATNEKLFS. The CDR3 coding sequence is TGTGCCAGCAGATTTACAGCCGCAACTAATGAAAAACTGTTTTCT.

This clonotype was recorded many times. The V call is TRBV11-3, the J call TRBJ1-1; no firm D call. This CDR3 has 14 residues. V lost 2 bases and J lost 1, with 8 bases in between. Germline V gene data show CDR1 as SGHNT and CDR2 as YENEEA. The CDR3 sequence is CASSLNGANTEAFF. The CDR3 nucleotides read TGTGCCAGCAGCTTAAATGGAGCGAACACTGAAGCTTTCTTT.

Many counts were recorded for this clonotype. The rearrangement uses TRBV18 and TRBJ2-7; D is perhaps TRBD1 (6 bases). Trimming took off 3 bases at V and 5 bases at J, with 11 bases between the two ends. CDR3 length equals 13 residues. Per the germline V gene, CDR1 is KGHSH and CDR2 is LQKENI. The CDR3: CASSPGRDNEQYF. Here the CDR3 DNA reads TGTGCCAGCTCACCGGGCAGGGACAACGAGCAGTACTTC.

The CDR3 DNA follows: TGTGCCAGCACCCCATGGGGAGGGGGCTATGGCTACACCTTC. Encoded protein: CASTPWGGGYGYTF. The chain is built from TRBV7-2 and TRBJ1-2, with D maybe TRBD1 (6 bases). Between the trimmed V and J ends, which lost 7 bases and 4 bases, there was a span of 16 bases. From germline, CDR1 is SGHTA and CDR2 FQGNSA. This CDR3 comprises 14 residues.

The J gene is TRBJ2-7, the V gene TRBV18, with TRBD1 as a possible D gene (5 bases). V was shortened by 5 bases and J by 3 bases, with 17 bases between the two germline ends. This CDR3 spans 15 amino acids. Germline V CDR1 and CDR2: KGHSH, LQKENI. CDR3 loop: CASSSLDSQGYEQYF. CDR3 nucleotides: TGTGCCAGCTCATCGCTCGACAGTCAAGGCTACGAGCAGTACTTC.

The genes are TRBV15 and TRBJ1-3; 8 bases align to TRBD1. Germline V gene data show CDR1 as LNHNV and CDR2 as YYDKDF (reference sequence). The CDR3 consists of 14 residues. The V and J ends lost 5 bases and 5 bases, in that order; junction bases with no gene match: 5. The CDR3 DNA reads as TGTGCCACCAGCGTTGGACAGGGTAGAAACACCATATATTTT. As protein: CATSVGQGRNTIYF. The full variable domain, rest sourced from reference TRBV15 and TRBJ1-3, is DAMVIQNPRYQVTQFGKPVTLSCSQTLNHNVMYWYQQKSSQAPKLLFHYYDKDFNNEADTPDNFQSRRPNTSFCFLDIRSPGLGDTAMYLCATSVGQGRNTIYFGEGSWLTVV.